This T cell receptor beta chain came from a study of T-cell memory formation after mild COVID-19. TCRdb re-analysed the 5' RACE reads in MiXCR, keeping a single row per CDR3 protein. The table has roughly 280,000 distinct CDR3 sequences, about a sixth seen once; the top ten hold around a fifth. This CDR3 contains 11 residues. Trimming shortened V by 10 bases and J by 6 bases, and 12 bases separated the two germline ends. Germline V gene data show CDR1 as SGHTA and CDR2 as FQGNSA. The genes are TRBV7-2 and TRBJ1-2, with D hard to call. The TCR comes from a man between 18 and 29 years old who had mild COVID-19 (a few samples of this study predate the infection). Cell type and time point are not known. The sample comprised PBMCs or a T cell subset sorted from them (not recorded which). The CDR3 loop reads CAIQFRDGYTF. CDR3 coding DNA: TGTGCCATACAGTTTCGGGATGGCTACACCTTC.